The 27 T cell receptor beta chains given below trace back to one sample, sequenced in a study of T cells after yellow fever vaccination. Using its own MiXCR run on the 5' RACE reads, TCRdb lists one record per CDR3 protein. Of 300,000 or so distinct CDR3 sequences listed, 3% to 4.5% are singletons. The sample consisted of PBMCs, taken 5 days after the yellow fever booster vaccination. The receptors shown here come from a man younger than 30 who received the YFV17D yellow fever vaccine.

This clonotype was picked up many times. V is TRBV6-2 or TRBV6-3 and J is TRBJ2-3; 9 nucleotides align to TRBD2. Germline V gene data show CDR1 as MNHEY and CDR2 as SVGEGT. Trimming at V came to 1 base and at J to 4 bases, leaving 6 bases not matched to a gene. The CDR3 totals 16 residues. CDR3 in DNA: TGTGCCAGCAGTTACTGGGTCGCGGGGGGGCCAGATACGCAGTATTTT. This codes for CASSYWVAGGPDTQYF.

The J gene is TRBJ1-1, the V gene TRBV7-2; the D is unclear. Germline values: CDR1 SGHTA, CDR2 FQGNSA. With 5 bases removed from V and 1 base from J, the gap between germline ends came to 11 bases. The CDR3 covers 14 residues. CDR3 in amino acids: CASSLGVANTEAFF. DNA for the CDR3: TGTGCCAGCAGCCTCGGGGTTGCGAACACTGAAGCTTTCTTT.

This clonotype was detected only a few times. V and J are TRBV6-2 or TRBV6-3 and TRBJ2-4, with 10 bases identical to TRBD1. Germline trimming cut 2 bases from V and 8 bases from J; bases unmatched to any gene: 15. In germline, CDR1 is MNHEY, CDR2 SVGEGT. This CDR3 is 18 amino acids long. The CDR3 loop reads CASSYRFGDRGPGDIQYF. CDR3 DNA sequence: TGTGCCAGCAGTTACAGATTCGGGGACAGGGGTCCAGGGGACATTCAGTACTTC.

This clonotype turned up a few times. The chain uses TRBV7-3 and TRBJ2-7; D remains unclear. CDR3 length: 11 amino acids. In germline, CDR1 is SGHTA, CDR2 FQGTGA. V dropped 4 bases and J dropped 4 bases, with 5 bases sitting between them. DNA for the CDR3: TGTGCCAGCAGCTCACAGTACGAGCAGTACTTC. Its protein product is CASSSQYEQYF. Using reference TRBV7-3 and TRBJ2-7 for the parts outside the CDR3, the full variable domain is GAGVSQTPSNKVTEKGKYVELRCDPISGHTALYWYRQSLGQGPEFLIYFQGTGAADDSGLPNDRFFAVRPEGSVSTLKIQRTERGDSAVYLCASSSQYEQYFGPGTRLTVT.

This clonotype has ten or more counts. The chain employs TRBV29-1 and TRBJ2-5; D is perhaps TRBD2 (6 bases). The germline V gene encodes CDR1 SQVTM and CDR2 ANQGSEA. Trimming took 4 bases from V and 3 from J, leaving 9 bases between them. CDR3 length: 12 amino acids. The CDR3 sequence is CSVVPGEETQYF. The CDR3 DNA reads as TGCAGCGTTGTCCCGGGGGAAGAGACCCAGTACTTC. Based on the CDR3 plus reference TRBV29-1 and TRBJ2-5, the full variable domain is SAVISQKPSRDICQRGTSLTIQCQVDSQVTMMFWYRQQPGQSLTLIATANQGSEATYESGFVIDKFPISRPNLTFSTLTVSNMSPEDSSIYLCSVVPGEETQYFGPGTRLLVL.

J is TRBJ1-5 and V is TRBV18; D uncertain. V lost 3 bases and J lost 5, with 11 bases in between. CDR1 and CDR2 (germline): KGHSH, LQKENI. The CDR3 runs to 14 residues. This chain's CDR3 is CASSPTFPDQPQHF. DNA for the CDR3: TGTGCCAGCTCACCTACCTTTCCCGATCAGCCCCAGCATTTT. Using reference TRBV18 and TRBJ1-5 for the parts outside the CDR3, the full variable domain is NAGVMQNPRHLVRRRGQEARLRCSPMKGHSHVYWYRQLPEEGLKFMVYLQKENIIDESGMPKERFSAEFPKEGPSILRIQQVVRGDSAAYFCASSPTFPDQPQHFGDGTRLSIL.

This clonotype has just a few counts. The rearrangement joins TRBV5-1 to TRBJ2-1; no definite D call. CDR3 size: 12 residues. Trimming removed 2 bases at V and 8 bases at J, with 8 bases between. Germline CDR1 SGHRS, CDR2 YFSETQ. In DNA, the CDR3 is TGCGCCAGCAGCTTTTTGTCCGATGAGCAGTTCTTC. It encodes CASSFLSDEQFF.

This clonotype was counted only a few times. V is TRBV27 and J is TRBJ2-5; a possible D gene is TRBD2 (7 bases). Trimming took off 6 bases at V and 2 bases at J, with 19 bases between the two ends. CDR1 and CDR2 from the germline V gene are MNHEY and SMNVEV (reference sequence). The CDR3 extends over 16 amino acids. CDR3 DNA: TGTGCCAGCAGCCCCCCGGGGGGCCGGTGGCAAGAGACCCAGTACTTC. Encoded protein: CASSPPGGRWQETQYF.

This clonotype was counted only a few times. The chain is built from TRBV20-1 and TRBJ1-2, with 7 bases aligning to TRBD1. The CDR3 sequence is 14 residues long. The J segment lost 3 bases and the V segment lost 4 bases, leaving 8 bases of the junction unmatched. Germline V lookup: CDR1 DFQATT, CDR2 SNEGSKA (reference sequence). The CDR3 nucleotides read TGCAGTGCTACGACAGGGTTGTTGGACTATGGCTACACCTTC. This sequence encodes CSATTGLLDYGYTF.

In its sample, this clonotype was seen many times. CDR3 in amino acids: CASSPAPGSPEGAGNTIYF. DNA of the CDR3: TGTGCCAGCTCACCCGCGCCCGGATCTCCCGAGGGTGCTGGAAACACCATATATTTT. The chain is built from TRBV18 and TRBJ1-3; D is unresolved. Per the germline V gene, CDR1 is KGHSH and CDR2 is LQKENI. The CDR3 is made up of 19 amino acids. Trimming removed 3 bases from V and 2 bases from J, with 23 bases in between. The variable domain in full, with the rest retrieved from reference TRBV18 and TRBJ1-3, is NAGVMQNPRHLVRRRGQEARLRCSPMKGHSHVYWYRQLPEEGLKFMVYLQKENIIDESGMPKERFSAEFPKEGPSILRIQQVVRGDSAAYFCASSPAPGSPEGAGNTIYFGEGSWLTVV.

This clonotype was observed at least ten times. This chain connects TRBV7-3 to TRBJ2-5; D tentatively fits TRBD1 or TRBD2 (6 bases each). Germline-derived CDR1 and CDR2 are SGHTA and FQGTGA. Trimming took 1 base from V and 1 from J, leaving 13 bases between them. CDR3 length: 16 residues. CDR3 amino acids: CASSLMGGTSQETQYF. The DNA of the CDR3 is TGTGCCAGCAGCTTAATGGGGGGCACATCCCAAGAGACCCAGTACTTC.

The chain recombines TRBV5-1 with TRBJ2-3; 10 bases agree with TRBD2. V lost 2 bases and J lost 2; bases outside the gene matches: 5. This CDR3 is built from 16 residues. The germline V gene has CDR1 SGHRS and CDR2 YFSETQ. Written as DNA, the CDR3 is TGCGCCAGCAGCTTTGAACTAGCGGGGAACACAGATACGCAGTATTTT. Encoded protein: CASSFELAGNTDTQYF.

This clonotype was detected many times. In DNA form, the CDR3 reads TGTGCCAGCAGCGTAGCTGGGGGACAGGGGGACTACGAGCAGTACTTC. Translating gives CASSVAGGQGDYEQYF. The chain employs TRBV9 and TRBJ2-7; 11 positions agree with TRBD1. From germline, CDR1 is SGDLS and CDR2 YYNGEE. J lost 3 bases, V lost 0 bases, and 5 bases had no gene match. The CDR3 length is 16 residues.

The gene calls are TRBV10-3 and TRBJ2-1; D is unclear. Trimming left V 0 bases short and J 6 bases short, with 12 bases between. CDR3 size: 15 residues. Germline V gene sequence: CDR1 ENHRY, CDR2 SYGVKD. The CDR3 spells CAISESGGDPNEQFF. CDR3 DNA: TGTGCCATCAGTGAGTCCGGTGGAGACCCCAATGAGCAGTTCTTC.

The rearrangement joins TRBV5-1 to TRBJ2-7; 7 bases line up with TRBD1. The CDR3 is 14 residues long. V was pared by 4 bases and J by 3 bases, with 7 bases of the junction left unmatched. Germline V gene data show CDR1 as SGHRS and CDR2 as YFSETQ. The CDR3 is CASSRRQGSYEQYF. CDR3 coding DNA: TGCGCCAGCAGCCGGAGACAGGGCAGCTACGAGCAGTACTTC.

This clonotype was detected many times. V gene TRBV5-1 combines with J gene TRBJ2-2; the D gene is possibly TRBD1 (5 bases). V was trimmed by 0 bases and J by 2 bases, leaving 8 bases between them. The CDR3 consists of 15 residues. CDR1 is SGHRS, CDR2 YFSETQ, per germline. The CDR3 DNA reads as TGCGCCAGCAGCTTGGCCAGGGCAAACACCGGGGAGCTGTTTTTT. It encodes CASSLARANTGELFF.

The J gene is TRBJ2-1, the V gene TRBV5-4, with 7 bases lining up with TRBD2. The germline gives CDR1 SGHNT, CDR2 YYREEE (reference sequence). Germline trimming cut 5 bases from V and 16 bases from J; bases unmatched to any gene: 6. CDR3 length: 10 residues. The DNA for the CDR3 is TGTGCCAGCAGGAAAAGAGCGGGATTCTTC. The encoded protein is CASRKRAGFF. Supplemented by reference TRBV5-4 and TRBJ2-1, the full variable domain reads ETGVTQSPTHLIKTRGQQVTLRCSSQSGHNTVSWYQQALGQGPQFIFQYYREEENGRGNFPPRFSGLQFPNYSSELNVNALELDDSALYLCASRKRAGFFGPGTRLTVL.

The chain uses TRBV7-6 and TRBJ1-4; TRBD1 matches at 7 bases. After removal of 5 bases from V and 8 bases from J, the junction contained 17 bases not matched to a gene. This CDR3 spans 17 amino acids. Germline V gives CDR1 SGHVS, CDR2 FNYEAQ. The CDR3 sequence is CASSPRTGQGVSEKLFF. Written as DNA, the CDR3 is TGTGCCAGCAGCCCCCGAACGGGCCAGGGGGTTTCGGAAAAACTGTTTTTT.

This clonotype was found many times. The chain carries TRBV9 and TRBJ2-4; D unclear. The CDR3 length is 14 residues. The V end was cut by 8 bases, the J end by 0 bases, with 12 bases between. Germline V CDR1 and CDR2: SGDLS, YYNGEE. The CDR3 region is CASGPFLAKNIQYF. The CDR3 nucleotides are TGTGCCAGTGGGCCTTTCCTAGCCAAAAACATTCAGTACTTC.

At least ten counts were recorded for this clonotype. This chain connects TRBV5-6 to TRBJ2-5, with TRBD1 as a possible D gene (5 bases). V was trimmed by 4 bases and J by 0 bases, leaving 7 bases between them. Germline-derived CDR1 and CDR2 are SGHDT and YYEEEE. The CDR3 extends over 13 amino acids. The CDR3 protein is CASSQGNQETQYF. The CDR3 coding sequence is TGTGCCAGCAGCCAGGGTAACCAAGAGACCCAGTACTTC.

This sequence joins TRBV6-1 and TRBJ1-5; 7 bases are shared with TRBD1. The junction had 15 bases not matched to a gene; V was cut back by 7 bases and J by 3 bases. Germline V gives CDR1 MNHNS, CDR2 SASEGT. The CDR3 totals 17 residues. The CDR3 spells CASTTDRVGQNNQPQHF. In DNA, the CDR3 is TGTGCCAGCACCACCGACAGGGTAGGTCAGAACAATCAGCCCCAGCATTTT.

This clonotype came up a few times. This sequence joins TRBV5-6 and TRBJ2-7; possibly TRBD1 for D (5 bases). The CDR3 extends over 17 amino acids. From germline, CDR1 is SGHDT and CDR2 YYEEEE. V was clipped by 4 bases and J by 1 base, with 21 bases between them. CDR3: CASSPQGQGLLSYEQYV. The CDR3, as DNA: TGTGCCAGCAGCCCACAAGGGCAGGGTTTACTATCCTACGAGCAGTACGTC.

This clonotype was counted many times. This chain joins TRBV7-9 and TRBJ1-2; D is unresolved. Germline CDR1 reads SEHNR; CDR2 reads FQNEAQ (reference sequence). This CDR3 is built from 14 residues. V lost 3 bases to trimming and J lost 8 bases, with 16 bases between them. CDR3: CASSFQQLTRGYTF. The CDR3 DNA sequence: TGTGCCAGCAGCTTCCAACAGCTAACAAGGGGCTACACCTTC.

This clonotype has only a few counts. The chain couples TRBV7-9 to TRBJ2-5; TRBD2 might be the D (6 bases). Trimming shortened V by 3 bases and J by 4 bases, and 15 bases separated the two germline ends. CDR1 is SEHNR and CDR2 is FQNEAQ in the germline V gene (reference sequence). The length of the CDR3 is 15 residues. CDR3 sequence reads: CASSLAGRSRETQYF. CDR3 in DNA: TGTGCCAGCAGCTTGGCGGGACGGAGCCGAGAGACCCAGTACTTC.

The chain couples TRBV7-9 to TRBJ2-3; 8 nucleotides agree with TRBD1. Per the germline V gene, CDR1 is SEHNR and CDR2 is FQNEAQ (reference sequence). J gave up 4 bases and V 5 bases, and 8 bases lay outside the gene matches. The CDR3 runs to 15 residues. CDR3 nucleotides: TGTGCCAGCAGCGAACAGGGGGTATGGTCAGATACGCAGTATTTT. Amino acid sequence: CASSEQGVWSDTQYF.

This clonotype was counted ten times or more. CDR3 in amino acids: CASSTRQSMNTEAFF. In DNA form, the CDR3 reads TGTGCCAGCAGCACCCGACAGTCCATGAACACTGAAGCTTTCTTT. The chain combines TRBV7-9 with TRBJ1-1; possibly TRBD1 for D (5 bases). The CDR3 spans 15 residues. Germline CDR1 reads SEHNR; CDR2 reads FQNEAQ (reference sequence). Between the trimmed V and J ends, which lost 5 bases and 0 bases, there was a span of 13 bases.

This clonotype was picked up a small number of times. The rearrangement joins TRBV14 to TRBJ2-7; D gene uncertain. The CDR3 runs to 14 residues. The germline V gene encodes CDR1 SGHDN and CDR2 FVKESK. The V and J ends lost 3 bases and 1 base respectively, with 10 bases between them. The CDR3, as DNA: TGTGCCAGCAGCCAGCGACATCCTTCCTACGAGCAGTACGTC. It specifies CASSQRHPSYEQYV.